A single sample gave rise to the 8 T cell receptor beta chains below, sequenced in a study of shared clonotypes between healthy human individuals (dated by TCRdb to the early 2020s). Receptors were amplified or captured by the immunoSEQ multiplex PCR assay. Here the immuneACCESS table is served through TCRdb, limited to in-frame sequences with V and J called. Missing clones are a known gap in these copies; in checked studies unresolved V genes cover under half, and the rest lacks a known reason. This sample holds about a million clones; approximately 77% were observed only once. The biggest ten clones account for 0.85% to 1% of the sample. The sample was memory CD4+ T cells from PBMCs. Reading the label with the study, this specimen's cell subset or site is: CD45RA-negative fraction. These receptors all stem from a man younger than 30 in good health. Some clones in this sample may be carry-over from other donors' samples.

The chain uses TRBV10-1 and TRBJ1-2, with 9 bases identical to TRBD1. The V gene end was trimmed by 8 bases and the J gene end by 2 bases; junction bases not matched to a gene: 3. The CDR3 covers 13 residues. Germline CDR1 WNHNN, CDR2 SYGVQD (reference sequence). The DNA of the CDR3 is TGCGCCAGCGGACAGGGGTCGAACTATGGCTACACCTTC. Protein sequence: CASGQGSNYGYTF.

Concerning this clone: The junction departs from germline at one end; a sequencing error may be responsible. V and J are TRBV4-2 and TRBJ2-7, with 9 nucleotides matching TRBD2. There are 18 residues in the CDR3. Germline V gene lookup returns CDR1 LGHNA and CDR2 YNFKEQ. This CDR3 reads CASSQDVIAGVRSYEQYF. CDR3 DNA: TGTGCCAGCAGTCAAGATGTGATAGCGGGAGTAAGGTCCTACGAGCAGTACTTC.

This clone appeared once. CDR3 sequence reads: CASSLLTNTGELFF. The CDR3 DNA follows: TGCGCCAGCAGCTTGCTGACGAACACCGGGGAGCTGTTTTTT. The chain employs TRBV5-1 and TRBJ2-2; D is undetermined. The CDR3 length is 14 residues. V was pared by 1 base and J by 0 bases, with 4 bases between. Looked up from germline, CDR1 is SGHRS and CDR2 is YFSETQ. The full variable domain, completed using reference TRBV5-1 and TRBJ2-2, is KAGVTQTPRYLIKTRGQQVTLSCSPISGHRSVSWYQQTPGQGLQFLFEYFSETQRNKGNFPGRFSGRQFSNSRSEMNVSTLELGDSALYLCASSLLTNTGELFFGEGSRLTVL.

This clone was seen a handful of times. The CDR3 spells CAWTGNRYTEAFF. The CDR3 DNA is TGTGCCTGGACAGGGAATCGGTACACTGAAGCTTTCTTT. V is TRBV30 and J is TRBJ1-1; tentatively, D is TRBD1 (5 bases). The CDR3 length is 13 residues. The V end lost 4 bases, the J end lost 3 bases, and 12 bases lay between the germline ends. Germline V gene sequence: CDR1 GTSNPN, CDR2 SVGIG (reference sequence). Full variable domain (missing parts from reference TRBV30 and TRBJ1-1): SQTIHQWPATLVQPVGSPLSLECTVEGTSNPNLYWYRQAAGRGLQLLFYSVGIGQISSEVPQNLSASRPQDRQFILSSKKLLLSDSGFYLCAWTGNRYTEAFFGQGTRLTVV.

The gene calls are TRBV18 and TRBJ2-7, with D possibly TRBD2 on 5 matching bases. V was pared by 0 bases and J by 7 bases, with 16 bases between. CDR1 and CDR2 from the germline V gene are KGHSH and LQKENI. The CDR3 has 15 residues. This CDR3 reads CASSPPWGKGVEQYF. The CDR3 region has the DNA TGTGCCAGCTCACCACCGTGGGGTAAGGGAGTAGAGCAGTACTTC.

This clone was seen a handful of times. The chain uses TRBV28 and TRBJ1-2, with D maybe TRBD1 (6 bases). The CDR3 has 14 amino acids. Per germline, CDR1 MDHEN and CDR2 SYDVKM. V was pared by 4 bases and J by 4 bases, with 13 bases between. In DNA form, the CDR3 reads TGTGCCAGCAGTTCCGGAGGACAGTCCTATGGCTACACCTTC. Residues: CASSSGGQSYGYTF.

This chain connects TRBV14 to TRBJ1-1, with 10 bases matching TRBD1. Germline V gene sequence: CDR1 SGHDN, CDR2 FVKESK. With 5 bases clipped from V and 5 bases from J, the junction kept 8 bases outside the gene matches. CDR3 length: 15 amino acids. The CDR3: CASSLQTGGKTEAFF. In DNA form, the CDR3 reads TGTGCCAGCAGCTTACAGACAGGGGGCAAAACTGAAGCTTTCTTT.

This clone was seen just once. The rearrangement links TRBV7-8 to TRBJ2-5; 10 nucleotides match TRBD2. The CDR3 sequence is 14 residues long. The junction had 5 bases not matched to a gene; V was cut back by 6 bases and J by 4 bases. From germline, CDR1 is SGHVS and CDR2 FQNEAQ. CDR3 protein: CASRPSSGRETQYF. CDR3 DNA: TGTGCCAGCAGACCATCTAGCGGGAGAGAGACCCAGTACTTC.